The 25 T cell receptor beta chains below were found in one sample sequenced in a study of long-term antiretroviral therapy in people with HIV. This was the immunoSEQ v3.0 assay at survey level. Repertoires were generated with immunoSEQ multiplex PCR, while TCRdb's copy carries only in-frame clones and drops some. Of tens of thousands of clones in the sample, 80% to 90% were seen once. Sequencing used unsorted PBMCs, obtained 0.8 years before starting antiretroviral therapy. The receptor set was obtained from a man younger than 30 with HIV.

The chain couples TRBV11-3 to TRBJ2-3; 12 nucleotides line up with TRBD2. CDR1 SGHNT and CDR2 YENEEA come from the germline V gene. This CDR3 is built from 16 residues. Trimming at V came to 3 bases and at J to 4 bases, leaving 5 bases not matched to a gene. CDR3 nucleotide sequence: TGTGCCAGCAGCTTTTCTAGCGGGGGGGCCCCAGATACGCAGTATTTT. This gives the protein CASSFSSGGAPDTQYF.

The chain recombines TRBV6-4 with TRBJ1-5, with D maybe TRBD1 (6 bases). Trimming left V 4 bases short and J 4 bases short, with 14 bases between. This CDR3 has 15 residues. Germline assignment: CDR1 MRHNA and CDR2 SNTAGT. DNA of the CDR3: TGTGCCAGCAGTGGGCCGGGACAAAGAAATCAGCCCCAGCATTTT. Encoded protein: CASSGPGQRNQPQHF.

J is TRBJ1-2 and V is TRBV7-2; no clear D. The V end was cut by 6 bases, the J end by 2 bases, with 13 bases between. Germline-derived CDR1 and CDR2 are SGHTA and FQGNSA. CDR3 length: 14 amino acids. The CDR3 DNA follows: TGTGCCAGCAGGCGGGGTGGAGGGAACTATGGCTACACCTTC. Translating it yields CASRRGGGNYGYTF. Supplemented by reference TRBV7-2 and TRBJ1-2, the full variable domain reads GAGVSQSPSNKVTEKGKDVELRCDPISGHTALYWYRQSLGQGLEFLIYFQGNSAPDKSGLPSDRFSAERTGGSVSTLTIQRTQQEDSAVYLCASRRGGGNYGYTFGSGTRLTVV.

The chain links TRBV2 to TRBJ2-3; 7 nucleotides match TRBD2. This CDR3 contains 17 residues. Germline trimming cut 6 bases from V and 3 bases from J; bases unmatched to any gene: 15. Germline CDR1 SNHLY, CDR2 FYNNEI. The CDR3 region has the DNA TGTGCCAGCAGACGCATCGGGGGGACGACCTTTACAGATACGCAGTATTTT. Translation gives CASRRIGGTTFTDTQYF.

The V gene is TRBV18, the J gene TRBJ2-7; TRBD1 matches 10 bases. The CDR3 contains 14 residues. V was pared by 5 bases and J by 7 bases, with 8 bases of the junction left unmatched. CDR1 and CDR2 from the germline V gene are KGHSH and LQKENI. In DNA, the CDR3 is TGTGCCAGCTCAACGACAGGGGGCGCGAGTGAGCAGTACTTC. This translates into CASSTTGGASEQYF.

The chain couples TRBV4-1 to TRBJ2-6; a possible D gene is TRBD1 (6 bases). The V gene lost 2 bases and the J gene lost 0 bases, with 8 bases spanning the gap. Germline V CDR1 and CDR2: MGHRA, YSYEKL. CDR3 length equals 16 residues. The chain's CDR3 is CASSQTRGSGANVLTF. CDR3 sequence (DNA): TGCGCCAGCAGCCAAACCAGGGGCTCTGGGGCCAACGTCCTGACTTTC.

The count of this clone is one. The CDR3 nucleotides read TGCGCCAGCAGACCGGGTCCACAGAACACTGAAGCTTTCTTT. This gives the protein CASRPGPQNTEAFF. The chain joins TRBV5-1 to TRBJ1-1; D unresolved. The CDR3 extends over 14 amino acids. The germline V gene has CDR1 SGHRS and CDR2 YFSETQ. Trimming removed 5 bases at V and 1 base at J, with 12 bases between.

J is TRBJ1-1 and V is TRBV30; D is perhaps TRBD1 (5 bases). Germline CDR1 GTSNPN, CDR2 SVGIG (reference sequence). The length of the CDR3 is 16 residues. Trimming took 1 base from V and 2 from J, leaving 17 bases between them. The CDR3 sequence: CAWSESPQGPNTEAFF. The DNA for the CDR3 is TGTGCCTGGAGTGAGAGCCCCCAGGGCCCTAACACTGAAGCTTTCTTT.

The CDR3 DNA reads TGCGCCAGCAGCTTGGGTACTAGAAAACGCGAACAAGAGACCCAGTACTTC. Protein product: CASSLGTRKREQETQYF. V usage is TRBV5-1 and J usage is TRBJ2-5; D perhaps matches TRBD2 (5 bases). Germline V gives CDR1 SGHRS, CDR2 YFSETQ. This CDR3 is 17 amino acids long. The V end was cut by 0 bases, the J end by 2 bases, with 17 bases between.

The chain is built from TRBV19 and TRBJ2-7; D possibly corresponds to TRBD1 (7 bases). Per the germline V gene, CDR1 is LNHDA and CDR2 is SQIVND (reference sequence). CDR3 length: 14 amino acids. V shed 4 bases and J shed 3 bases, with 13 bases lying between them. The CDR3: CASSTRDRDYEQYF. The CDR3 DNA reads as TGTGCCAGTAGTACGCGGGACAGAGACTACGAGCAGTACTTC.

The chain combines TRBV6-6 with TRBJ2-5; D uncertain. CDR3 size: 15 residues. CDR1 and CDR2 from the germline V gene are MNHNY and SVGAGI (reference sequence). V was cut by 6 bases and J by 2 bases, with 16 bases left in between. This CDR3 reads CASRDALVGQETQYF. CDR3 DNA sequence: TGTGCCAGCAGGGATGCCCTGGTGGGTCAAGAGACCCAGTACTTC.

This chain connects TRBV4-2 to TRBJ2-7, with a tentative D call TRBD2 (6 bases). This CDR3 is built from 17 residues. From germline, CDR1 is LGHNA and CDR2 YNFKEQ. Trimming pared 2 bases from V and 0 bases from J, leaving 17 bases between. The CDR3, as DNA: TGTGCCAGCAGCCAACGTACAGCGGGCGGGTCCTCCTACGAGCAGTACTTC. Protein: CASSQRTAGGSSYEQYF.

J is TRBJ2-4 and V is TRBV5-4; D possibly matches TRBD1 or TRBD2 (6 bases each). V dropped 4 bases and J dropped 7 bases, with 15 bases sitting between them. Germline loops: CDR1 SGHNT, CDR2 YYREEE (reference sequence). The CDR3 length is 14 residues. CDR3 nucleotides: TGTGCCAGCAGCGCCGGGGGCCCACTTAACATTCAGTACTTC. It specifies CASSAGGPLNIQYF.

The chain joins TRBV18 to TRBJ1-2; D remains unclear. Germline CDR1 reads KGHSH; CDR2 reads LQKENI. V lost 3 bases and J lost 6, with 8 bases in between. This CDR3 spans 12 amino acids. CDR3: CASSPERDGYTF. The CDR3, as DNA: TGTGCCAGCTCACCGGAGCGGGATGGCTACACCTTC.

Turning to this clone: Given a far larger clone just one base away, this is likely a sequencing read error. Other DNA sequences within the sample encode an identical CDR3. The rearrangement uses TRBV6-5 and TRBJ1-5, with 7 nucleotides matching TRBD1. Germline trimming cut 6 bases from V and 2 bases from J; bases unmatched to any gene: 4. CDR3 size: 14 residues. The germline V gene encodes CDR1 MNHEY and CDR2 SVGAGI. The CDR3 reads CASRQGWGNQPQHF. The CDR3 DNA sequence: TGTGCCAGCAGACAGGGGTGGGGCAATCAGCCCCAGCATTTT.

The chain uses TRBV5-1 and TRBJ1-6; weak D call: TRBD1 (5 bases). The V and J ends lost 2 bases and 0 bases respectively, with 18 bases between them. The CDR3 is 19 residues long. CDR1 and CDR2 (germline): SGHRS, YFSETQ. The CDR3 DNA reads as TGCGCCAGCAGCTTCTCGACAGACGGGGGATCCTCCTATAATTCACCCCTCCACTTT. Translation gives CASSFSTDGGSSYNSPLHF.

The chain joins TRBV2 to TRBJ1-4; tentative D call: TRBD1 (6 bases). This CDR3 has 15 amino acids. Germline assignment: CDR1 SNHLY and CDR2 FYNNEI. V was pared by 3 bases and J by 7 bases, with 15 bases between. The CDR3 DNA reads as TGTGCCAGCAGTGAGGGTGGGGGCGCGGGTGAAAAACTGTTTTTT. Its protein product is CASSEGGGAGEKLFF.

The CDR3: CASSCRGVNQPQHF. The CDR3 DNA is TGTGCCAGCAGCTGTCGGGGGGTGAATCAGCCCCAGCATTTT. The rearrangement joins TRBV7-3 to TRBJ1-5; perhaps TRBD1 as D (5 bases). V was pared by 4 bases and J by 4 bases, with 11 bases between. Germline CDR1 reads SGHTA; CDR2 reads FQGTGA. CDR3 length: 14 residues.

The rearrangement uses TRBV9 and TRBJ2-3; D not certain. V lost 0 bases and J lost 1, with 3 bases in between. This CDR3 contains 13 residues. The germline CDR1 and CDR2 sequences are SGDLS and YYNGEE. The CDR3, as DNA: TGTGCCAGCAGCGTAGCGGGCACAGATACGCAGTATTTT. Translation gives CASSVAGTDTQYF.

The rearrangement links TRBV6-5 to TRBJ2-1; maybe TRBD2 (5 bases). Germline-derived CDR1 and CDR2 are MNHEY and SVGAGI. This CDR3 region has 11 residues. V gave up 6 bases and J gave up 7 bases, with 7 bases separating them. This CDR3 is CASSRLNEQFF. The CDR3 DNA follows: TGTGCCAGCAGCAGACTAAATGAGCAGTTCTTC.

This clone was found once. The chain carries TRBV13 and TRBJ2-7; 7 bases match TRBD1. CDR1 and CDR2 (germline): PRHDT, FYEKMQ (reference sequence). CDR3 length: 15 amino acids. With 5 bases clipped from V and 3 bases from J, the junction kept 10 bases outside the gene matches. CDR3: CASSVRPGQLYEQYF. The CDR3 bases are TGTGCCAGCAGCGTACGCCCGGGACAGCTCTACGAGCAGTACTTC.

The V call is TRBV7-2, the J call TRBJ2-1; 9 bases fit TRBD2. CDR3 size: 15 residues. From germline, CDR1 is SGHTA and CDR2 FQGNSA. J was trimmed by 5 bases and V by 6 bases; bases with no gene match: 8. In DNA form, the CDR3 reads TGTGCCAGCAGGGCTTCTAGCGGGATGCACAATGAGCAGTTCTTC. The encoded protein is CASRASSGMHNEQFF.

The rearrangement joins TRBV7-2 to TRBJ2-7, with 8 bases aligning to TRBD1. Unmatched junction bases numbered 9, after V lost 0 bases and J lost 2 bases. CDR3 length equals 17 residues. Germline values: CDR1 SGHTA, CDR2 FQGNSA. In DNA form, the CDR3 reads TGTGCCAGCAGCTTAGCTTCGGACAGGGAGGTCCCCTACGAGCAGTACTTC. Translating gives CASSLASDREVPYEQYF.

The chain combines TRBV19 with TRBJ2-7; possible D gene TRBD1, 5 bases. Between the trimmed V and J ends, which lost 5 bases and 5 bases, there was a span of 13 bases. CDR1 and CDR2 (germline): LNHDA, SQIVND (reference sequence). CDR3 length equals 13 residues. CDR3 in DNA: TGTGCCAGTAGTTTGGGCAGGGTCGACGAGCAGTACTTC. It yields the protein CASSLGRVDEQYF.

The chain combines TRBV21-1 with TRBJ2-2; TRBD2 is the table's D call, not checked against the DNA. TRBV21-1 is described as a pseudogene. The CDR3 is made up of 18 amino acids. CDR3 coding DNA: TGTGCCAGCAGCAAAGATCGGGCTAGCGGGACTAACACCGGGGAGCTGTTTTTT. It codes for CASSKDRASGTNTGELFF.